A selection of T cell receptor beta chains follows, all from one sample in a study of CD8+ T cells in alopecia areata. The data were produced by immunoSEQ multiplex PCR, yet TCRdb's version contains in-frame clones alone and is incomplete. The table includes tens of thousands of clones, approximately 80% detected once. Sequencing input: NKG2D-low CD8+ T cells sorted from blood. These receptors were collected from a human donor with alopecia areata. Each CDR3 is given without its conserved first and last residue. Fields, in order: V gene, J gene, CDR3 protein.

TRBV27	TRBJ2-7	ASSASGTVNYEQY
TRBV30	TRBJ2-2	AWSGGGWAGELF
TRBV19	TRBJ1-6	ASAQTQGVAPSPLH
TRBV7-6	TRBJ2-7	ASSAAGQHQASYEQY
TRBV30	TRBJ1-1	AWSNSVGTEAF
TRBV30	TRBJ2-1	AWGHASGANEQF
TRBV29-1	TRBJ1-4	SALLGLGEKLF
TRBV6-5	TRBJ2-5	ASSYGTYQETQY
TRBV28	TRBJ1-5	ASLNRGMRQPQH
TRBV7-9	TRBJ1-4	ASSRLGTDSTNEKLF
TRBV7-9	TRBJ1-1	ASSLDGGGTEAF
TRBV19	TRBJ2-1	ASGWGGSSMF
TRBV6-5	TRBJ2-2	ASSYSPAGSGELF
TRBV7-9	TRBJ2-3	ASSFSGGGPLWDTQY
TRBV10-1	TRBJ2-5	ASSDGTGDAETQY
TRBV7-2	TRBJ2-3	ASGISGLESTDTQY
TRBV5-6	TRBJ1-5	ASSLAQGNQPQH
TRBV7-8	TRBJ2-7	ASSSGQTTTYEQY
TRBV4-1	TRBJ2-3	ASSQDGALAGEDTQY
TRBV29-1	TRBJ2-1	SAPEGGNEQL
TRBV27	TRBJ1-2	ASSLGTSYGYT
TRBV6-5	TRBJ2-7	ASSSGQGSAEQY
TRBV28	TRBJ2-4	ASSSTGVLAKNIQY
TRBV2	TRBJ2-3	ASSETPGDTQY
TRBV30	TRBJ1-5	AWSVPDGAGGNQPQH
TRBV9	TRBJ1-1	ASSEVNTEAF
TRBV4-1	TRBJ2-3	ASSSLVGVSTDTQY
TRBV7-8	TRBJ2-7	ASSLAGGAGREQY
TRBV7-9	TRBJ2-3	ASSLQPGQGLGDTQY
TRBV30	TRBJ1-5	AWSPRDRGMSNQPQH
TRBV29-1	TRBJ2-1	SVEVFNYNEQF
TRBV15	TRBJ2-3	ATSRYRGTDTQY
TRBV27	TRBJ2-7	ASSWDSGYEQY
TRBV7-9	TRBJ2-3	ASSLDGDTQY
TRBV27	TRBJ1-2	ASSSRLGPLADYT
TRBV6-5	TRBJ1-4	ASSYGGELNEKLF
TRBV27	TRBJ2-7	ASSLGGGYEQY
TRBV20-1	TRBJ1-1	SARGQEEAF
TRBV4-2	TRBJ2-1	ASSQELVGGDEQF
TRBV7-2	TRBJ2-5	ASSLLWTTQETQY
TRBV28	TRBJ2-5	ASSQDLGETQY
TRBV15	TRBJ2-3	ATSRDGVGPTYTDTQY
TRBV7-9	TRBJ2-3	ASSNPRILAGYSDTQY
TRBV29-1	TRBJ1-1	SVGTAYEGVPEAF
TRBV29-1	TRBJ2-1	SVVTGLVNEQF
TRBV27	TRBJ2-7	ASSLGRGPYEQY
TRBV9	TRBJ1-1	ASSVGQGTEAF
TRBV6-4	TRBJ2-1	ASTREGSSYNEQF
TRBV10-2	TRBJ1-4	ASRDPGQVNEKLF
TRBV11-2	TRBJ2-1	ASSLNSYNEQF
TRBV29-1	TRBJ2-5	SVRSDRTYQETQY
TRBV29-1	TRBJ2-7	SVESGDYEQY
TRBV5-6	TRBJ2-1	ASSGWGQGSNEQF
TRBV29-1	TRBJ2-1	SVGDRGNNEQF
TRBV27	TRBJ2-7	ASSPGTSGTYEQY
TRBV9	TRBJ1-1	ASSAGTANTEAF
TRBV4-1	TRBJ2-5	ASSQGVGTGGETQY